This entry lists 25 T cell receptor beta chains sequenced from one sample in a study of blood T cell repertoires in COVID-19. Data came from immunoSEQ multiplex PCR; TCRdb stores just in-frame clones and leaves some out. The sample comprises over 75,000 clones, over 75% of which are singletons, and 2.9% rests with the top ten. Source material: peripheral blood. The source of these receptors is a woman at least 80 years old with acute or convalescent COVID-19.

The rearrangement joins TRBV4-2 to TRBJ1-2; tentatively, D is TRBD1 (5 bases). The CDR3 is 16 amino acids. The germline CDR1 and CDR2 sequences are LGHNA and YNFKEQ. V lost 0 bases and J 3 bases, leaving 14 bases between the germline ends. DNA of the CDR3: TGTGCCAGCAGCCAAGATGGGGGGAGTTTAGACTATGGCTACACCTTC. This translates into CASSQDGGSLDYGYTF.

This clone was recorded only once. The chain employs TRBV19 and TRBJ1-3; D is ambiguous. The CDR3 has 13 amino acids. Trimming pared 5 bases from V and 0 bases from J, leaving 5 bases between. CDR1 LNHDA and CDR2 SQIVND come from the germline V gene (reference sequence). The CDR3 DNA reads TGTGCCAGTAGTTACAGCTCTGGAAACACCATATATTTT. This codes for CASSYSSGNTIYF. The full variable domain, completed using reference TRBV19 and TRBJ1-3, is DGGITQSPKYLFRKEGQNVTLSCEQNLNHDAMYWYRQDPGQGLRLIYYSQIVNDFQKGDIAEGYSVSREKKESFPLTVTSAQKNPTAFYLCASSYSSGNTIYFGEGSWLTVV.

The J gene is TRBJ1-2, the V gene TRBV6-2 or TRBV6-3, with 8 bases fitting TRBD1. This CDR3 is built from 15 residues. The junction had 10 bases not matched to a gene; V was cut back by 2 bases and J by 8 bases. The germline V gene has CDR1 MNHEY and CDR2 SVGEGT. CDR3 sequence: CASSYAAGGAGGYTF. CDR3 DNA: TGTGCCAGCAGTTACGCGGCAGGGGGCGCAGGAGGCTACACCTTC.

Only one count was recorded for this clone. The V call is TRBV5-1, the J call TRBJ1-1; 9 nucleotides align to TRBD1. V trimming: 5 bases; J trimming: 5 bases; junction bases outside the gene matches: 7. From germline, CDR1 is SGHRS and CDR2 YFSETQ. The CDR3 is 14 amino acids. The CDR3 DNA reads TGCGCCAGCAGTCTTCAGACAGGGGGAACTGAAGCTTTCTTT. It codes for CASSLQTGGTEAFF.

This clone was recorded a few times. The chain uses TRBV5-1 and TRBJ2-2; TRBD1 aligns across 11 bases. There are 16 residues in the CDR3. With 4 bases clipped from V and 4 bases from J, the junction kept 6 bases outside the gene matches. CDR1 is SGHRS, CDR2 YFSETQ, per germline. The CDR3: CASSLGTGGGTGELFF. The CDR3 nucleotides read TGCGCCAGCAGCCTCGGGACAGGGGGTGGCACCGGGGAGCTGTTTTTT.

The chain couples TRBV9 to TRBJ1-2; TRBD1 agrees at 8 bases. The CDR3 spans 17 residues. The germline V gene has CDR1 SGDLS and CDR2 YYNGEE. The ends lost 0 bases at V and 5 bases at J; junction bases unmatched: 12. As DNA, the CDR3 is TGTGCCAGCAGCGTAGGTCCAGGGGGCTTTGGTGATTATGGCTACACCTTC. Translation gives CASSVGPGGFGDYGYTF.

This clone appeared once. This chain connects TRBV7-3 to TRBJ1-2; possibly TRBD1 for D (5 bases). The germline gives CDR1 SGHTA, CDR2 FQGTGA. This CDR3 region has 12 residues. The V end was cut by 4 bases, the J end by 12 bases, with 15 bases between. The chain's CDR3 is CASSSPGEVHTF. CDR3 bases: TGTGCCAGCAGCTCGCCGGGGGAAGTTCACACCTTC. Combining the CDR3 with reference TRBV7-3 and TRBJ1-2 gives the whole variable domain GAGVSQTPSNKVTEKGKYVELRCDPISGHTALYWYRQSLGQGPEFLIYFQGTGAADDSGLPNDRFFAVRPEGSVSTLKIQRTERGDSAVYLCASSSPGEVHTFGSGTRLTVV.

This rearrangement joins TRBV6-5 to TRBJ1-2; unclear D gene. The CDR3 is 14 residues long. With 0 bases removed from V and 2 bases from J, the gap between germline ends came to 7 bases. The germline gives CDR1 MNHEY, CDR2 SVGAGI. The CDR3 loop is CASSYSNENYGYTF. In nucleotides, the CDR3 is TGTGCCAGCAGTTACTCGAACGAGAACTATGGCTACACCTTC.

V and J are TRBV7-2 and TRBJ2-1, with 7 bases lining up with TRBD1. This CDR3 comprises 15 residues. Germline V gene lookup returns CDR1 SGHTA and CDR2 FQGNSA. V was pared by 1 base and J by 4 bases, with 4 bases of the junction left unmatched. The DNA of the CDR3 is TGTGCCAGCAGCTTAGGAGGGGGCAGGTACAATGAGCAGTTCTTC. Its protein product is CASSLGGGRYNEQFF. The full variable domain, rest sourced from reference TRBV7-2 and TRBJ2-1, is GAGVSQSPSNKVTEKGKDVELRCDPISGHTALYWYRQSLGQGLEFLIYFQGNSAPDKSGLPSDRFSAERTGGSVSTLTIQRTQQEDSAVYLCASSLGGGRYNEQFFGPGTRLTVL.

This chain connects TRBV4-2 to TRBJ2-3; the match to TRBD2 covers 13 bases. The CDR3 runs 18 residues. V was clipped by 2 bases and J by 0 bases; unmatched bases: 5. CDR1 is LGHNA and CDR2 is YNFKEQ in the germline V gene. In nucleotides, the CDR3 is TGTGCCAGCAGCCAATGGACTAGCGGGGGCCAAAGCACAGATACGCAGTATTTT. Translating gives CASSQWTSGGQSTDTQYF.

The CDR3 sequence is CASSRLAGGPNTGELFF. The CDR3 coding sequence is TGCGCCAGCAGCCGACTAGCGGGGGGACCGAACACCGGGGAGCTGTTTTTT. The rearrangement joins TRBV5-1 to TRBJ2-2; TRBD2 matches at 13 bases. CDR1 and CDR2 from the germline V gene are SGHRS and YFSETQ. The V gene end was trimmed by 4 bases and the J gene end by 0 bases; junction bases not matched to a gene: 3. The CDR3 sequence is 17 residues long.

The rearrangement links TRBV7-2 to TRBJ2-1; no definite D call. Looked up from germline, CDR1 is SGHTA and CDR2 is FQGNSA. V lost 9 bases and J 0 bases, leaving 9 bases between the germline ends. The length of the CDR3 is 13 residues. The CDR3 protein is CASRESSYNEQFF. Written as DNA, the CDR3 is TGTGCCAGTCGAGAAAGCTCCTACAATGAGCAGTTCTTC.

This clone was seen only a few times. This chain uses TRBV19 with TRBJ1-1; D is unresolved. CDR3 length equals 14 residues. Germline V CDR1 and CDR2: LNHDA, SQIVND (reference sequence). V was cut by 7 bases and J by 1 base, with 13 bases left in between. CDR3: CASIPIAANTEAFF. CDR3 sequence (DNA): TGTGCCAGTATCCCGATAGCCGCGAACACTGAAGCTTTCTTT.

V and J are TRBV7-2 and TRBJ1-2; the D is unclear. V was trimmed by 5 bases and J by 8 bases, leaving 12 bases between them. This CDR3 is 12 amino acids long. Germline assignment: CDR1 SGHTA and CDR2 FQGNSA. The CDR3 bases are TGTGCCAGCAGCCCGAGTCGAAGCGGCTACACCTTC. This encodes CASSPSRSGYTF.

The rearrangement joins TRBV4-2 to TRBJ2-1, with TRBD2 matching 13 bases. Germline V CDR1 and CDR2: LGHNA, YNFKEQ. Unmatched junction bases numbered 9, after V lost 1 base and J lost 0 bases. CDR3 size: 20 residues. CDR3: CASSQAGTSGDLGSYNEQFF. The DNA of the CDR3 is TGTGCCAGCAGCCAAGCGGGGACTAGCGGGGATTTGGGCTCCTACAATGAGCAGTTCTTC.

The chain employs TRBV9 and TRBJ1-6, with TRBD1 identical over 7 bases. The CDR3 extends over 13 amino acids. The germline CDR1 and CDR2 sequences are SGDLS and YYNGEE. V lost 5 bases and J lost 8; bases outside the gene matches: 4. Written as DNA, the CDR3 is TGTGCCAGCAGTACAGGGGAACATTCACCCCTCCACTTT. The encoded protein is CASSTGEHSPLHF.

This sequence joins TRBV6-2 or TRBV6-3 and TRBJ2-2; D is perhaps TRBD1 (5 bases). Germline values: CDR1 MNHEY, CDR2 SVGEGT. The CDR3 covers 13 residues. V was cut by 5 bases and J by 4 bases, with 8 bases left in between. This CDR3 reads CASSKGFTGELFF. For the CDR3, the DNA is TGTGCCAGCAGTAAGGGGTTCACCGGGGAGCTGTTTTTT.

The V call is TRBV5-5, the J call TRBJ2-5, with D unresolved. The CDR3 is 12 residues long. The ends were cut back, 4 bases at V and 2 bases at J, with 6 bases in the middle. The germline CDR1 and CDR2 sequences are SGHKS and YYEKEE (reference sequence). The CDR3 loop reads CASSRVQETQYF. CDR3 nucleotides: TGTGCCAGCAGCCGGGTACAAGAGACCCAGTACTTC.

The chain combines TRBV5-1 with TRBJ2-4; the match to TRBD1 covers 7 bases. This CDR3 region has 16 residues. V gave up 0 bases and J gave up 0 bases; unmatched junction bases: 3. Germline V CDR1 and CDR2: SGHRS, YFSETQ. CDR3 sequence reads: CASSLGGTVAKNIQYF. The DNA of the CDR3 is TGCGCCAGCAGCTTGGGGGGGACAGTAGCCAAAAACATTCAGTACTTC.

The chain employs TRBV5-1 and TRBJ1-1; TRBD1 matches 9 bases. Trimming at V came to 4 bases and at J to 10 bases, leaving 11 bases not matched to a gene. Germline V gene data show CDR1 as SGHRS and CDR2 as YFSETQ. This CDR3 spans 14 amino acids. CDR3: CASSVLQGAEGAFF. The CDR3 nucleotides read TGCGCCAGCAGCGTACTACAGGGGGCGGAGGGAGCTTTCTTT.

The CDR3 is CASSPEGAYVGNTIYF. CDR3 sequence (DNA): TGTGCCAGCAGTCCAGAGGGGGCCTACGTTGGAAACACCATATATTTT. The V gene is TRBV6-2 or TRBV6-3, the J gene TRBJ1-3; 7 bases are a match to TRBD1. CDR1 and CDR2 (germline): MNHEY, SVGEGT. The ends lost 5 bases at V and 3 bases at J; junction bases unmatched: 10. The CDR3 spans 16 residues.

CDR3 DNA sequence: TGTGCCAGCAGAATGACAGGGGATGGCTACACCTTC. It translates to CASRMTGDGYTF. This chain uses TRBV2 with TRBJ1-2; 8 positions match TRBD1. The CDR3 consists of 12 residues. The germline V gene has CDR1 SNHLY and CDR2 FYNNEI. J lost 6 bases, V lost 6 bases, and 3 bases had no gene match. Supplemented by reference TRBV2 and TRBJ1-2, the full variable domain reads EPEVTQTPSHQVTQMGQEVILRCVPISNHLYFYWYRQILGQKVEFLVSFYNNEISEKSEIFDDQFSVERPDGSNFTLKIRSTKLEDSAMYFCASRMTGDGYTFGSGTRLTVV.

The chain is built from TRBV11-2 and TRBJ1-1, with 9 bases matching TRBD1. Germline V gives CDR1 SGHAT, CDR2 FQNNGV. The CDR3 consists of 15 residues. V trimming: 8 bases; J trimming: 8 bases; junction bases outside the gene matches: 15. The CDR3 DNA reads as TGTGCCAGCTCACCCAGGACAGGGGCTAGGTCGGAAGCTTTCTTT. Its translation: CASSPRTGARSEAFF.

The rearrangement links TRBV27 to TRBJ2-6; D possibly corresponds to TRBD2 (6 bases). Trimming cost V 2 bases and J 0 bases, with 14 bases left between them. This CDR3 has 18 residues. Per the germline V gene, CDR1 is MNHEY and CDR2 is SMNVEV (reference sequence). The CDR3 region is CASSLGWRVSSGANVLTF. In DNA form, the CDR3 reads TGTGCCAGCAGTTTAGGGTGGAGGGTGAGCTCTGGGGCCAACGTCCTGACTTTC. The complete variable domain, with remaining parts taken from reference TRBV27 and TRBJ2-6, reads EAQVTQNPRYLITVTGKKLTVTCSQNMNHEYMSWYRQDPGLGLRQIYYSMNVEVTDKGDVPEGYKVSRKEKRNFPLILESPSPNQTSLYFCASSLGWRVSSGANVLTFGAGSRLTVL.

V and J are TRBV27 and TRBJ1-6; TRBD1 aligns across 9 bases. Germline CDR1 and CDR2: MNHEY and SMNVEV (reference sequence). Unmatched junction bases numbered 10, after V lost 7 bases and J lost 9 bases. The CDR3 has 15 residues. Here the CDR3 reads CASTGGTGRGSPLHF. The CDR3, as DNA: TGTGCCAGCACTGGCGGGACAGGGAGGGGTTCACCCCTCCACTTT.